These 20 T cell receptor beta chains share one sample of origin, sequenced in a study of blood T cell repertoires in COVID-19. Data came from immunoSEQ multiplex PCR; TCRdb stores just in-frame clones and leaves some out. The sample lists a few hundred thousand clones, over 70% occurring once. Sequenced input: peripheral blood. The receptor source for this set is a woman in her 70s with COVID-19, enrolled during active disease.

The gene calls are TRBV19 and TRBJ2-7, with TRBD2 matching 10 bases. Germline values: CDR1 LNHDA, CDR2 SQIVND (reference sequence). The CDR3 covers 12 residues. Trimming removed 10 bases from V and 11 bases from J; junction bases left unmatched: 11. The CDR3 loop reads CATDEREGRKYF. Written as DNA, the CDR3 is TGTGCCACCGACGAGCGGGAGGGCCGGAAGTACTTC.

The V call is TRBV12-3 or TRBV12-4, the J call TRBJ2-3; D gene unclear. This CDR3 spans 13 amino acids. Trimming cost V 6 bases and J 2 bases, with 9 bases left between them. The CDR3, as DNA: TGTGCCAGCAGCAGACACAACACAGATACGCAGTATTTT. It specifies CASSRHNTDTQYF.

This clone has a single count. The CDR3: CATSEDRGTDTQYF. CDR3 DNA sequence: TGTGCCACCAGCGAGGACAGGGGCACAGATACGCAGTATTTT. The chain uses TRBV15 and TRBJ2-3; 8 bases map to TRBD1. The CDR3 runs 14 residues. In germline, CDR1 is LNHNV, CDR2 YYDKDF (reference sequence). J gave up 1 base and V 5 bases, and 2 bases lay outside the gene matches. Full variable domain (remainder filled in from reference TRBV15 and TRBJ2-3): DAMVIQNPRYQVTQFGKPVTLSCSQTLNHNVMYWYQQKSSQAPKLLFHYYDKDFNNEADTPDNFQSRRPNTSFCFLDIRSPGLGDTAMYLCATSEDRGTDTQYFGPGTRLTVL.

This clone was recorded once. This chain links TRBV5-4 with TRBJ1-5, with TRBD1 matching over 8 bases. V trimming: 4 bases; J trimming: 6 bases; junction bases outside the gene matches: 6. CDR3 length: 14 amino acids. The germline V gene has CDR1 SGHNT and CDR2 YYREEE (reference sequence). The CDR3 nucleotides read TGTGCCAGCAGCAAGGACAGGGCGCGTCAGCCCCAGCATTTT. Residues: CASSKDRARQPQHF.

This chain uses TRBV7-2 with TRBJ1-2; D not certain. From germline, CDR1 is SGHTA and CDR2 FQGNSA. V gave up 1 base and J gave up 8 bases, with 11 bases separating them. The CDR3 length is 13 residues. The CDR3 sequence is CASSLDRVKGYTF. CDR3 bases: TGTGCCAGCAGCTTAGATCGAGTCAAAGGCTACACCTTC.

The CDR3 sequence: CASSMTGLNTEAFF. In nucleotides, the CDR3 is TGCGCCAGCAGCATGACAGGGCTGAACACTGAAGCTTTCTTT. The chain couples TRBV5-1 to TRBJ1-1; 7 bases are a match to TRBD1. The CDR3 loop spans 14 amino acids. With V trimmed by 4 bases and J by 0 bases, 3 bases remained unmatched. The germline V gene has CDR1 SGHRS and CDR2 YFSETQ. Filled out from reference TRBV5-1 and TRBJ1-1, the complete variable domain reads KAGVTQTPRYLIKTRGQQVTLSCSPISGHRSVSWYQQTPGQGLQFLFEYFSETQRNKGNFPGRFSGRQFSNSRSEMNVSTLELGDSALYLCASSMTGLNTEAFFGQGTRLTVV.

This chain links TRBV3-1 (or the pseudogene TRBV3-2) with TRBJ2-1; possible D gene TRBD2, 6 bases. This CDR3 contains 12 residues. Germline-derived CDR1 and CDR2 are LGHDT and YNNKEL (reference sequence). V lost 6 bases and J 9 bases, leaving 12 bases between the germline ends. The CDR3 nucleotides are TGTGCCAGCAGTTCTGGACTATTTGAGCAGTTCTTC. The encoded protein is CASSSGLFEQFF.

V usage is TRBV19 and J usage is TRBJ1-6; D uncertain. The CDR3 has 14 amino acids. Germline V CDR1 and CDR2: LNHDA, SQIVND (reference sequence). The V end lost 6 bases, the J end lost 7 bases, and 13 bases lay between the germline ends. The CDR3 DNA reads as TGTGCCAGTAGAGACAAGGCCCTAAATTCACCCCTCCACTTT. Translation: CASRDKALNSPLHF.

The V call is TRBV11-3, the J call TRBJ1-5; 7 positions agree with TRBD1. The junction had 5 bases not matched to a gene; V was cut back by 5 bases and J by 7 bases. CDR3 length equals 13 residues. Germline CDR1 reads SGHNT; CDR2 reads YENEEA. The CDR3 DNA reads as TGTGCCAGCAGCCGACAGGGTGGCCAGCCCCAGCATTTT. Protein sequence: CASSRQGGQPQHF.

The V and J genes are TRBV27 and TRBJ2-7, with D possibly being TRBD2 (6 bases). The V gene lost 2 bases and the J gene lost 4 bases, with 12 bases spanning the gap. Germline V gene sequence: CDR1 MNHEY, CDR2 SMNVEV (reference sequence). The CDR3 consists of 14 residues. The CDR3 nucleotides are TGTGCCAGCAGTTTAACCCCGCGGGGTTACGAGCAGTACTTC. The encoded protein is CASSLTPRGYEQYF.

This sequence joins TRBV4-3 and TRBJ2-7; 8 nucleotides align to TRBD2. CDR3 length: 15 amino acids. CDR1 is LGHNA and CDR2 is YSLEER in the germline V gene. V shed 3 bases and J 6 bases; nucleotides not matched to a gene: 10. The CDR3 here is CASSHTTSGIAEQYF. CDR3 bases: TGCGCCAGCAGCCACACTACTAGCGGCATTGCCGAGCAGTACTTC.

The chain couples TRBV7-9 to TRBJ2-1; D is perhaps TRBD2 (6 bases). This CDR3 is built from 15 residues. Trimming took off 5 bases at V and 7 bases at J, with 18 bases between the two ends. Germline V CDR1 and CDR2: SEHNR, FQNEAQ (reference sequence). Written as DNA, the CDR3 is TGTGCCAGCAGCGAGCTAGGAGGGCGTGAAAATGAGCAGTTCTTC. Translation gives CASSELGGRENEQFF.

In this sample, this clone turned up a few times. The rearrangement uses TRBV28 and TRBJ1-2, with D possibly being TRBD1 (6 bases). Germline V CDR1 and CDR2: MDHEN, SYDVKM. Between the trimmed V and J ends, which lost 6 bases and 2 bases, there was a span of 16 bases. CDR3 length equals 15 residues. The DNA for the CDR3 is TGTGCCAGCAGCTCCTCTGAGGGGGGGAACTATGGCTACACCTTC. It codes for CASSSSEGGNYGYTF.

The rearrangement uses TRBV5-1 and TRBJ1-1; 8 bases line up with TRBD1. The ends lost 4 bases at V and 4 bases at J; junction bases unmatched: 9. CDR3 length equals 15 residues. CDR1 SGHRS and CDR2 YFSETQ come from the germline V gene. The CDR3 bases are TGCGCCAGCAGCCACCGGACAGGGCGGAGCACTGAAGCTTTCTTT. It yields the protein CASSHRTGRSTEAFF. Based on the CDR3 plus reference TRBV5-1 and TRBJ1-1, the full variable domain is KAGVTQTPRYLIKTRGQQVTLSCSPISGHRSVSWYQQTPGQGLQFLFEYFSETQRNKGNFPGRFSGRQFSNSRSEMNVSTLELGDSALYLCASSHRTGRSTEAFFGQGTRLTVV.

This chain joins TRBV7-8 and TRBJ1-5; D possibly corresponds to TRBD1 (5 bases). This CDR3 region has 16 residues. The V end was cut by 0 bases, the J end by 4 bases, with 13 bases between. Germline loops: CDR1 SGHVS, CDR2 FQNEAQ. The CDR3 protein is CASSLARRVANQPQHF. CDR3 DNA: TGTGCCAGCAGCTTAGCCCGCAGGGTGGCGAATCAGCCCCAGCATTTT.

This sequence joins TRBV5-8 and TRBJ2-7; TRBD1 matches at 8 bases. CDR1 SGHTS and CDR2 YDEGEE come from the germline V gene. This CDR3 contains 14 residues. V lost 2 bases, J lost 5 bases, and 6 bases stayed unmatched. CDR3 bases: TGTGCCAGCAGCTTTTTGGCAGGGGGCGACGAGCAGTACTTC. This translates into CASSFLAGGDEQYF.

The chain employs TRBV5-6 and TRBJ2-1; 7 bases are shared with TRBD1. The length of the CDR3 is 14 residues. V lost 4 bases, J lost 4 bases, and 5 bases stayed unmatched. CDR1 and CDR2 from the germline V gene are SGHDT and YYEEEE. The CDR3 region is CASSPRTGYNEQFF. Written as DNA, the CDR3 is TGTGCCAGCAGCCCTCGGACAGGATACAATGAGCAGTTCTTC.

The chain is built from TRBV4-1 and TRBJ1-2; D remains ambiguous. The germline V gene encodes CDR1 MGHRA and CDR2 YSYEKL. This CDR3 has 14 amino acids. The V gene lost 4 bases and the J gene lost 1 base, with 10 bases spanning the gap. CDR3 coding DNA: TGCGCCAGCAGCCGAACGGGGAGTAACTATGGCTACACCTTC. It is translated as CASSRTGSNYGYTF.

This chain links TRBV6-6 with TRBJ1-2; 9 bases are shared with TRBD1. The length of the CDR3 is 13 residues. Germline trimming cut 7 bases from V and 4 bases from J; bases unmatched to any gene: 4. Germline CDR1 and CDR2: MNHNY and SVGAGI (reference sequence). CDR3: CASTGQGTYGYTF. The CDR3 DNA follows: TGTGCCAGCACCGGACAGGGGACCTATGGCTACACCTTC.

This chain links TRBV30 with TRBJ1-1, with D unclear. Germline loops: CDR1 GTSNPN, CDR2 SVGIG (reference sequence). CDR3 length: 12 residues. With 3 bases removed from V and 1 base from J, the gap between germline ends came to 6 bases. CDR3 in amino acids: CAWRLRNTEAFF. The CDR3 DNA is TGTGCCTGGAGACTGAGGAACACTGAAGCTTTCTTT.